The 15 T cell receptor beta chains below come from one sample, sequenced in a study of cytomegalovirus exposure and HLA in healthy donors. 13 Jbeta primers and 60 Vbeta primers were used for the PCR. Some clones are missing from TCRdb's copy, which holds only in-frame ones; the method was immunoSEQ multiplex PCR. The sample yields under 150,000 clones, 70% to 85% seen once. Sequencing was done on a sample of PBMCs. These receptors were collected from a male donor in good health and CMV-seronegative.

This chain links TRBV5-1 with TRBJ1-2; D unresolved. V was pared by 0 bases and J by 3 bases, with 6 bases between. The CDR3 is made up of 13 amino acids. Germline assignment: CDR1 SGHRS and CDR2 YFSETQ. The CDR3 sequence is CASSLGVDYGYTF. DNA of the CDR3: TGCGCCAGCAGCTTGGGAGTGGACTATGGCTACACCTTC.

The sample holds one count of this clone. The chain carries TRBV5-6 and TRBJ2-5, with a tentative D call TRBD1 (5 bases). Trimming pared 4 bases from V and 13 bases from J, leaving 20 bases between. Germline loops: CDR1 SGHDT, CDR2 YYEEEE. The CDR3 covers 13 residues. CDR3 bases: TGTGCCAGCAGCGATGACCCCGGCAGGGCACTGTACTTC. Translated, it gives CASSDDPGRALYF.

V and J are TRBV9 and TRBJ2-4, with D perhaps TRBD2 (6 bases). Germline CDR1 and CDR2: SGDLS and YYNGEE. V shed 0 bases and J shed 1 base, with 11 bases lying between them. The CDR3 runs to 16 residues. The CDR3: CASSVGAGRAKNIQYF. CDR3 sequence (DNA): TGTGCCAGCAGCGTAGGGGCTGGGAGGGCCAAAAACATTCAGTACTTC.

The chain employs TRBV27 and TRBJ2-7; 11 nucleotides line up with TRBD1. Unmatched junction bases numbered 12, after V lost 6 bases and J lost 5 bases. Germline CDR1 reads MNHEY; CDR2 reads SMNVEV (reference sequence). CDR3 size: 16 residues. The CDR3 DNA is TGTGCCAGCAGACATCTTCCGGGACAGGGGGACCACGAGCAGTACTTC. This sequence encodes CASRHLPGQGDHEQYF.

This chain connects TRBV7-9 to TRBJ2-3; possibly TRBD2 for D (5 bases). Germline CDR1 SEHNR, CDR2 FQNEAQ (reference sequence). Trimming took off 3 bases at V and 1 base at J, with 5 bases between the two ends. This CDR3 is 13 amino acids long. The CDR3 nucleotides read TGTGCCAGCAGCTTCGGGGGCACAGATACGCAGTATTTT. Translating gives CASSFGGTDTQYF.

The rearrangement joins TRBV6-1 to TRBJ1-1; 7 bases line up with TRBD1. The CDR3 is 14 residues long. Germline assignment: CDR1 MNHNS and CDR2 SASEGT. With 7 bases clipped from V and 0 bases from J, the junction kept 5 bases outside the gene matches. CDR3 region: CASNRQGVNTEAFF. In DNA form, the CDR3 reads TGTGCCAGCAATAGACAGGGTGTGAACACTGAAGCTTTCTTT.

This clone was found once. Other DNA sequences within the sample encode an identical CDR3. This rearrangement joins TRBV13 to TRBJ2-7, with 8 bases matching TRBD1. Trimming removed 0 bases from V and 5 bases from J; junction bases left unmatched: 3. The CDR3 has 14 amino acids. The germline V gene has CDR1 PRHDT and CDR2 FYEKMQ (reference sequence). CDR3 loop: CASSLGTGVNEQYF. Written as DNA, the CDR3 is TGTGCCAGCAGCTTAGGGACAGGGGTGAACGAGCAGTACTTC.

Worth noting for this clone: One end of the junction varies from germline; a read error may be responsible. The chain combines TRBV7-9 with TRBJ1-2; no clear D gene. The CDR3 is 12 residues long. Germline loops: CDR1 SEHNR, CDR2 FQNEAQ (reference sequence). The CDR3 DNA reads TGTTCCAGCAGCTTCACAATCTATGGCTACACCTTC. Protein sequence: CSSSFTIYGYTF.

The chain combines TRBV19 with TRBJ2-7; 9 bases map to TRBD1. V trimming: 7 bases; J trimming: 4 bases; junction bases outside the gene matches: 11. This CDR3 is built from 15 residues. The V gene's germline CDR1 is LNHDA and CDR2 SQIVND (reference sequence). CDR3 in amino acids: CASTHSGTGSYEQYF. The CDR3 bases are TGTGCCAGTACCCACTCCGGGACAGGGTCGTACGAGCAGTACTTC.

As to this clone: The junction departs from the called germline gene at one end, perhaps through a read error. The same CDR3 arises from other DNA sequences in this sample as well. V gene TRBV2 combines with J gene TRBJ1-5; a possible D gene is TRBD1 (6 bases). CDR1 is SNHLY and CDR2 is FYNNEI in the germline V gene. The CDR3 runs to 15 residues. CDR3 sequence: CASSGGLTSNQPQHF. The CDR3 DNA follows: TGTGCCAGCAGTGGGGGGCTGACGAGCAACCAGCCCCAGCATTTT.

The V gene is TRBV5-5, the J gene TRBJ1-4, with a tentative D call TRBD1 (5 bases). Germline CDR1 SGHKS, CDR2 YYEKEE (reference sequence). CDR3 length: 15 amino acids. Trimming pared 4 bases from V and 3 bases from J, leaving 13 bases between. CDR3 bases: TGTGCCAGCAGCCCACCGACAGAAGCTAATGAAAAACTGTTTTTT. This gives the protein CASSPPTEANEKLFF.

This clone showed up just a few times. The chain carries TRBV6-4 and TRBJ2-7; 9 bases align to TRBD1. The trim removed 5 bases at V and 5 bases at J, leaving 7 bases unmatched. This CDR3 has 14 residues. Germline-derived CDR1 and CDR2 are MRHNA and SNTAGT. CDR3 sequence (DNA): TGTGCCAGCAGTCCGGGACAGGGCATCCACGAGCAGTACTTC. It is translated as CASSPGQGIHEQYF.

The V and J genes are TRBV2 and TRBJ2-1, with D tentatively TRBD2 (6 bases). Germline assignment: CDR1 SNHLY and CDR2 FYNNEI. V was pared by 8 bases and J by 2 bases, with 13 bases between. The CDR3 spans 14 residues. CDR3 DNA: TGTGCCAGCTTCCGGGAGCGGACCTACAATGAGCAGTTCTTC. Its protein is CASFRERTYNEQFF.

The CDR3 protein is CASSRLTASYEQYF. CDR3 DNA: TGTGCCAGCAGCCGCTTGACAGCGTCCTACGAGCAGTACTTC. This chain joins TRBV7-9 and TRBJ2-7; a possible D gene is TRBD1 (5 bases). Germline CDR1 and CDR2: SEHNR and FQNEAQ (reference sequence). The CDR3 runs to 14 residues. V was clipped by 5 bases and J by 1 base, with 12 bases between them.

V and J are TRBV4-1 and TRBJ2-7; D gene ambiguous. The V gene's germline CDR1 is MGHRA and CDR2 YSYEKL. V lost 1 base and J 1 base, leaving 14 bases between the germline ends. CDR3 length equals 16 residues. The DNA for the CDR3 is TGCGCCAGCAGCCAAGGGCTTTTGTTCAGATCCTACGAGCAGTACTTC. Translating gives CASSQGLLFRSYEQYF.